This T cell receptor beta chain derives from a study of blood T cells in healthy people across ages. Trimming removed 1 base at V and 6 bases at J, with 16 bases between. Germline values: CDR1 MGHDK, CDR2 SYGVNS. The CDR3 has 16 amino acids. It was with a sample-barcoded 5' primer and a J-beta primer mix that a second PCR of roughly 7 to 12 cycles was run. In TCRdb, the 5' RACE reads were re-called with MiXCR into one record per CDR3 protein. The repertoire consists of 650,000 to 1,000,000 distinct CDR3 sequences, with 36% occurring once and the leading ten covering 13%. Each sample gave at least 6.5 million isolated PBMCs.

The sample comprised blood. V is TRBV25-1 and J is TRBJ2-1; D is unresolved. The TCR originated in a man aged 18 to 35 in good health. The CDR3 DNA reads TGTGCCAGCAGTGAATTCGGCGGATCCTCTAGCAATGAGCAGTTCTTC. It codes for CASSEFGGSSSNEQFF.